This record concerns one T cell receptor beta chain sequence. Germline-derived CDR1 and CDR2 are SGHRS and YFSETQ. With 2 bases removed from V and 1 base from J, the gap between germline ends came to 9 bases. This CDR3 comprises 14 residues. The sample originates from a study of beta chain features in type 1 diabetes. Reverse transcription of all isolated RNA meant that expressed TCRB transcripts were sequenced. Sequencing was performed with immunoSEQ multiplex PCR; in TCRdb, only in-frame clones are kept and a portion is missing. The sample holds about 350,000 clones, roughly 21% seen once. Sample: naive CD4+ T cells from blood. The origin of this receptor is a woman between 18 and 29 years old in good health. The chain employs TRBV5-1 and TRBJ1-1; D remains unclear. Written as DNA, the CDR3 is TGCGCCAGCAGCTTAACGGGAAGGAACACTGAAGCTTTCTTT. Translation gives CASSLTGRNTEAFF.